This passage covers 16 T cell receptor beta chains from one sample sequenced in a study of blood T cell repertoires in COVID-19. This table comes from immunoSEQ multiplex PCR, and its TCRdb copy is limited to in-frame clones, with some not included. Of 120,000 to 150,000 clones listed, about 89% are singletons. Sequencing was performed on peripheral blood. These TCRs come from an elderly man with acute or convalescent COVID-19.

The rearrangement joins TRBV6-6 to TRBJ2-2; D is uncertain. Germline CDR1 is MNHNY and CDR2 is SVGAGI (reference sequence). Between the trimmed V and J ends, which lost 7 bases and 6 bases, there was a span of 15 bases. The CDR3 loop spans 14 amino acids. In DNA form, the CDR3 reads TGTGCCAGCATTCTTCTACCGTCGGCCGGGGAGCTGTTTTTT. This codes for CASILLPSAGELFF.

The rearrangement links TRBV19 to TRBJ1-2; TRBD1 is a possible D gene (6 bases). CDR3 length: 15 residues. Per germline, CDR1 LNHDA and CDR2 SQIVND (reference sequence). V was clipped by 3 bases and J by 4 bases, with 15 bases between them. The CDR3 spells CASSISPGASYGYTF. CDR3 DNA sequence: TGTGCCAGTAGTATTTCCCCAGGGGCCTCCTATGGCTACACCTTC. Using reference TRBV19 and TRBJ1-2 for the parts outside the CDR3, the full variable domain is DGGITQSPKYLFRKEGQNVTLSCEQNLNHDAMYWYRQDPGQGLRLIYYSQIVNDFQKGDIAEGYSVSREKKESFPLTVTSAQKNPTAFYLCASSISPGASYGYTFGSGTRLTVV.

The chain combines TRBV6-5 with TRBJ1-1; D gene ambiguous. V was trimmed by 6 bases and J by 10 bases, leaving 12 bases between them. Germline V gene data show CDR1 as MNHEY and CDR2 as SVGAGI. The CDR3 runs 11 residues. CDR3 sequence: CASREGPRAFF. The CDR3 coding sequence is TGTGCCAGCAGGGAGGGTCCCCGAGCTTTCTTT.

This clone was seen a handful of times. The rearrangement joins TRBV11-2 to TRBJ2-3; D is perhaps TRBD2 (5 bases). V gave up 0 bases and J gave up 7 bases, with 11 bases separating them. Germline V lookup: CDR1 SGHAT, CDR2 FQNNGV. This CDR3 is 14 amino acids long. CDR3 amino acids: CASSLDPSRHTQYF. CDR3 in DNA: TGTGCCAGCAGCTTAGATCCTAGCAGGCATACGCAGTATTTT.

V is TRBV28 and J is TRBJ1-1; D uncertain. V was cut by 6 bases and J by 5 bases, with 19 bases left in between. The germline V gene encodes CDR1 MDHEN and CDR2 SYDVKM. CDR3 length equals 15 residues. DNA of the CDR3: TGTGCCAGCAGCTACCTCGGAGGGTGGGAAACTGAAGCTTTCTTT. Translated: CASSYLGGWETEAFF.

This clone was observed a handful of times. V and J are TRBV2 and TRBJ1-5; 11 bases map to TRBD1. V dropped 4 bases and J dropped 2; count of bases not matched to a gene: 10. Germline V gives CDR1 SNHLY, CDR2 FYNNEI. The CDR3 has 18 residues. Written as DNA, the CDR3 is TGTGCCAGCAGTGGGCGGACAGGGGGCGTGTATCGCAATCAGCCCCAGCATTTT. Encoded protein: CASSGRTGGVYRNQPQHF.

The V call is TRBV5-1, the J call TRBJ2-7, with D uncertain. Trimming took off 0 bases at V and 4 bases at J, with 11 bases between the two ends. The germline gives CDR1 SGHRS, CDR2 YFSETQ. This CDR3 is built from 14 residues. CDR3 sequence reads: CASSLGAPPYEQYF. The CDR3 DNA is TGCGCCAGCAGCTTGGGGGCACCACCTTACGAGCAGTACTTC.

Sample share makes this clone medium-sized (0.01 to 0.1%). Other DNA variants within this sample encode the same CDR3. This CDR3 reads CASSLSPLAGGFNEQFF. In nucleotides, the CDR3 is TGCGCCAGCAGCTTGTCTCCACTAGCGGGAGGATTCAATGAGCAGTTCTTC. This chain joins TRBV5-1 and TRBJ2-1, with 12 nucleotides matching TRBD2. Looked up from germline, CDR1 is SGHRS and CDR2 is YFSETQ. V lost 1 base and J lost 6; bases outside the gene matches: 8. CDR3 size: 17 residues. Full variable domain (rest looked up from reference TRBV5-1 and TRBJ2-1): KAGVTQTPRYLIKTRGQQVTLSCSPISGHRSVSWYQQTPGQGLQFLFEYFSETQRNKGNFPGRFSGRQFSNSRSEMNVSTLELGDSALYLCASSLSPLAGGFNEQFFGPGTRLTVL.

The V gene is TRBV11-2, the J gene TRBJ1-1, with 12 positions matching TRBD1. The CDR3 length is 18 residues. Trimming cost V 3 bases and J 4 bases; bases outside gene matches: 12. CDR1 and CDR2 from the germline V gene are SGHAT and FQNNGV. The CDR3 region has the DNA TGTGCCAGCAGCTTTTATCCGGGACAGGGGGCCGGGAGCACTGAAGCTTTCTTT. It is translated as CASSFYPGQGAGSTEAFF.

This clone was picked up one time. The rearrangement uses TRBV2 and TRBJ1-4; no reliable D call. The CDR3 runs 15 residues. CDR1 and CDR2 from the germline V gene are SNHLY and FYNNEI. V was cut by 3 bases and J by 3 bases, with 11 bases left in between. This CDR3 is CASSDLLAANEKLFF. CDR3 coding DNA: TGTGCCAGCAGTGATTTGCTTGCGGCTAATGAAAAACTGTTTTTT.

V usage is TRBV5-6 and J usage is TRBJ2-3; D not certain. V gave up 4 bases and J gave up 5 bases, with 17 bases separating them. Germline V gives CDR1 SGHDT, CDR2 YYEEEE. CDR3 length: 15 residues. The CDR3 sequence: CASSRRLDGLDTQYF. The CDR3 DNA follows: TGTGCCAGCAGCAGACGATTAGACGGGTTAGATACGCAGTATTTT. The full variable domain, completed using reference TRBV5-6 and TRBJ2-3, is DAGVTQSPTHLIKTRGQQVTLRCSPKSGHDTVSWYQQALGQGPQFIFQYYEEEERQRGNFPDRFSGHQFPNYSSELNVNALLLGDSALYLCASSRRLDGLDTQYFGPGTRLTVL.

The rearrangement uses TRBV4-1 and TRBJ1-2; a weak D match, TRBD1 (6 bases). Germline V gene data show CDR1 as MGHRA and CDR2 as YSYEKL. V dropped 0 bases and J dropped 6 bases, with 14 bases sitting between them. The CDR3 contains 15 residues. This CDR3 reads CASSQEEQGSNGYTF. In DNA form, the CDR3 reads TGCGCCAGCAGCCAAGAGGAGCAGGGGAGTAATGGCTACACCTTC.

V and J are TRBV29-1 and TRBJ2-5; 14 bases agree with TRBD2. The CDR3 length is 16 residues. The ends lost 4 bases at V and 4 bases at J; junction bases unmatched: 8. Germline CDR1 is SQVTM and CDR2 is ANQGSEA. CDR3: CSVVRLAGGPSETQYF. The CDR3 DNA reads TGCAGCGTTGTGCGACTAGCGGGGGGGCCTTCAGAGACCCAGTACTTC.

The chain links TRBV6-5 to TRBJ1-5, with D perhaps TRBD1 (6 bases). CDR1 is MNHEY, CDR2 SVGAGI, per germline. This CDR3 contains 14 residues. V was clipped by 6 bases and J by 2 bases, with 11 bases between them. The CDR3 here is CASRDSTGNQPQHF. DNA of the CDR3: TGTGCCAGCAGGGACAGTACGGGCAATCAGCCCCAGCATTTT.

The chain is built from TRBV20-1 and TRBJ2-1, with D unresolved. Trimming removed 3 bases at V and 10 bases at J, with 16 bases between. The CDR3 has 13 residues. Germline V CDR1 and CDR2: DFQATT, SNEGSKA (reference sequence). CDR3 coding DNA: TGCAGTGCTAGTGTGGGCTACCCTCAAGAGCAGTTCTTC. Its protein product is CSASVGYPQEQFF.

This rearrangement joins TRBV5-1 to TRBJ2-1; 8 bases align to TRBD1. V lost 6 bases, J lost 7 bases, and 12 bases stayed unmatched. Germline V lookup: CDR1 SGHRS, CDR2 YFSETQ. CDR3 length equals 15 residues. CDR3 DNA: TGCGCCAGCACCGTAGAGACAGGGGTGGGGAATGAGCAGTTCTTC. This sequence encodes CASTVETGVGNEQFF.